This T cell receptor beta chain comes out of a study of beta chain features in type 1 diabetes. About the study: Patients shared similar age, gender and cell yields with healthy donors.

The single heparinised draw taken from each donor contained around 100 mL of blood on average. Each population that was sorted was more than 98% pure. On this clone itself: Antigen unknown.

General study findings and limits: Type 1 diabetes patients showed a moderate but significant shortening of TCRB CDR3s in all four CD4+ subsets.

Expressed TCRB transcripts were sequenced because the entire RNA isolate underwent reverse transcription. TCRdb's copy holds only in-frame clones and misses some; the assay was immunoSEQ multiplex PCR. The sample contains hundreds of thousands of clones, around 15% of which appear only once. This TCR derives from a man between 18 and 35 years old with type 1 diabetes. Sequencing was done on a sample of naive CD4+ T cells from blood.

The CDR3 here is CSVARQGGSYEQYF. The CDR3, as DNA: TGCAGCGTTGCGCGGCAGGGAGGTAGTTACGAGCAGTACTTC. The chain has TRBV29-1 and TRBJ2-7; TRBD2 is a possible D gene (6 bases). CDR1 is SQVTM and CDR2 is ANQGSEA in the germline V gene. Trimming removed 4 bases from V and 4 bases from J, with 17 bases in between. This CDR3 has 14 residues.